This entry describes one T cell receptor beta chain. Antigen: not known. This record belongs to a study of cytotoxic CD8 clonotypes in ibrutinib-treated CLL. Background on the study: In all, 10 to 11 patients were relapsed/refractory, some 14 were treatment-naive and 17 to 18 were IGHV unmutated. Partial response was seen in approximately 24 patients and complete response in 2; after median approximately 68 months, approximately 14 stayed remitted, about 12 progressed. General study results and limits: Among the clonotypes, public ones were uncommon and contracted or held stable on treatment. Higher circulating CD8+ T-cell counts strongly accompanied higher baseline clonality, above age-matched healthy donors.

The J segment lost 4 bases and the V segment lost 5 bases, leaving 4 bases of the junction unmatched. CDR3 length: 13 residues. In germline, CDR1 is MNHNS, CDR2 SASEGT. The data were produced by immunoSEQ multiplex PCR, yet TCRdb's version contains in-frame clones alone and is incomplete. Of almost 250,000 clones in the sample, under 75% were seen once. The rearrangement joins TRBV6-1 to TRBJ1-2; TRBD1 agrees at 7 bases. The clonotype comes from a human donor with chronic lymphocytic leukemia. The material was PBMCs, obtained after 24 months of ibrutinib treatment. The DNA for the CDR3 is TGTGCCAGCAGTTTCGACAGGGCCTATGGCTACACCTTC. Translation: CASSFDRAYGYTF.